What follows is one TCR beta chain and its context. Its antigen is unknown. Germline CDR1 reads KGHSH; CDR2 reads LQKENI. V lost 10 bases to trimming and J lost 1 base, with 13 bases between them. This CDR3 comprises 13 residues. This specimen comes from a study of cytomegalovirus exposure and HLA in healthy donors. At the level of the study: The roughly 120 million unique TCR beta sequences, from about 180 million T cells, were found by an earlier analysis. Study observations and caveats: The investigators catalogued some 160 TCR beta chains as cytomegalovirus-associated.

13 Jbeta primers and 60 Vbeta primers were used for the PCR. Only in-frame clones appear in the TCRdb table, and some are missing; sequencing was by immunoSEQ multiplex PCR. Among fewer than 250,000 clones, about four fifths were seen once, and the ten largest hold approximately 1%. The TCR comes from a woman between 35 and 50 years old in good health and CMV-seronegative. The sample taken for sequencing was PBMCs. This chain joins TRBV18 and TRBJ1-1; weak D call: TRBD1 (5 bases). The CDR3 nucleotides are TGTGCCACCCTCCAGGGTAGGAACACTGAAGCTTTCTTT. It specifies CATLQGRNTEAFF.